These 11 T cell receptor beta chains share one sample of origin, sequenced in a study of shared clonotypes between healthy human individuals. Some clones are missing from TCRdb's copy, which holds only in-frame ones; the method was immunoSEQ multiplex PCR. The sample has about 2 million clones; 90% to 95% are singletons. The sequencing input was naive CD4+ T cells sorted from blood. Subset reported: CD45RA+ positively selected. The source is a man younger than 35 in good health.

This sequence joins TRBV18 and TRBJ2-3; D gene unclear. The V end lost 3 bases, the J end lost 8 bases, and 12 bases lay between the germline ends. The CDR3 loop spans 13 amino acids. Germline lookup yields CDR1 KGHSH and CDR2 LQKENI. CDR3 sequence (DNA): TGTGCCAGCTCACCGCTGGACGGTATTACGCAGTATTTT. Residues: CASSPLDGITQYF.

The genes are TRBV10-3 and TRBJ1-1; possible D gene TRBD1, 5 bases. Trimming removed 8 bases from V and 1 base from J, with 14 bases in between. The CDR3 consists of 14 residues. CDR1 is ENHRY and CDR2 is SYGVKD in the germline V gene. The CDR3 sequence: CAIRDSFGNTEAFF. The CDR3 DNA reads as TGTGCCATCCGCGACAGTTTTGGGAACACTGAAGCTTTCTTT.

V is TRBV29-1 and J is TRBJ2-7; possibly TRBD1 or TRBD2 for D (5 bases each). The CDR3 is 12 amino acids. The V gene's germline CDR1 is SQVTM and CDR2 ANQGSEA. V was pared by 6 bases and J by 6 bases, with 15 bases between. The DNA of the CDR3 is TGCAGCGTCGGCCGGGACGCCTCCGAGCAGTACTTC. It translates to CSVGRDASEQYF.

The genes are TRBV29-1 and TRBJ2-5; D gene ambiguous. Germline V CDR1 and CDR2: SQVTM, ANQGSEA. V gave up 6 bases and J gave up 4 bases, with 12 bases separating them. CDR3 size: 12 residues. This CDR3 is CSVKGLAETQYF. CDR3 in DNA: TGCAGCGTAAAGGGTTTAGCAGAGACCCAGTACTTC.

About this clone: The sample has other DNA sequences that encode this CDR3 too. V and J are TRBV18 and TRBJ1-5; possible D gene TRBD1, 6 bases. Trimming removed 1 base from V and 5 bases from J, with 9 bases in between. Germline lookup yields CDR1 KGHSH and CDR2 LQKENI. This CDR3 spans 14 amino acids. This CDR3 is CASSPQGGDQPQHF. DNA for the CDR3: TGTGCCAGCTCACCACAGGGGGGAGATCAGCCCCAGCATTTT.

This clone was counted once. The chain links TRBV6-1 to TRBJ1-6; 10 bases agree with TRBD1. V lost 10 bases and J lost 7; bases outside the gene matches: 10. The CDR3 contains 15 residues. Germline V lookup: CDR1 MNHNS, CDR2 SASEGT. The CDR3 DNA reads TGTGCCACCACTACCGGGACAGGGGCGAATTCACCCCTCCACTTT. Amino acids: CATTTGTGANSPLHF.

This chain joins TRBV19 and TRBJ2-7; D gene uncertain. The CDR3 spans 13 residues. Germline V gene data show CDR1 as LNHDA and CDR2 as SQIVND (reference sequence). Trimming took 1 base from V and 5 from J, leaving 9 bases between them. CDR3 region: CASSIGPANEQYF. As DNA, the CDR3 is TGTGCCAGTAGTATAGGGCCGGCCAACGAGCAGTACTTC.

This chain uses TRBV6-1 with TRBJ1-2; D perhaps matches TRBD1 (5 bases). In germline, CDR1 is MNHNS, CDR2 SASEGT. The CDR3 runs to 11 residues. V dropped 7 bases and J dropped 8 bases, with 11 bases sitting between them. The CDR3 DNA reads TGTGCCAGCACCGTCAGGGAGGGCTACACCTTC. Translated, it gives CASTVREGYTF.

The genes are TRBV6-1 and TRBJ1-1; weak D call: TRBD1 (5 bases). This CDR3 has 13 residues. Deletions cut 7 bases from V and 1 base from J, with 10 bases between. The germline gives CDR1 MNHNS, CDR2 SASEGT. Written as DNA, the CDR3 is TGTGCCAGCACCCCTAGGGGGAACACTGAAGCTTTCTTT. Translating gives CASTPRGNTEAFF.

The chain has TRBV7-9 and TRBJ2-1, with D maybe TRBD2 (6 bases). The CDR3 covers 14 residues. CDR1 and CDR2 from the germline V gene are SEHNR and FQNEAQ (reference sequence). The V gene lost 1 base and the J gene lost 9 bases, with 13 bases spanning the gap. The CDR3 DNA follows: TGTGCCAGCAGCTTAGTTACGGGAGATCCTGAGCAGTTCTTC. Translating it yields CASSLVTGDPEQFF.

This sequence joins TRBV11-2 and TRBJ2-7; the D gene could be TRBD1 or TRBD2 (5 bases each). The CDR3 has 13 residues. The ends were cut back, 5 bases at V and 6 bases at J, with 14 bases in the middle. Germline assignment: CDR1 SGHAT and CDR2 FQNNGV. The CDR3 DNA reads TGTGCCAGCAGCAACGGGGCAGCCCGCGAGCAGTACTTC. This encodes CASSNGAAREQYF. The full variable domain, completed using reference TRBV11-2 and TRBJ2-7, is EAGVAQSPRYKIIEKRQSVAFWCNPISGHATLYWYQQILGQGPKLLIQFQNNGVVDDSQLPKDRFSAERLKGVDSTLKIQPAKLEDSAVYLCASSNGAAREQYFGPGTRLTVT.